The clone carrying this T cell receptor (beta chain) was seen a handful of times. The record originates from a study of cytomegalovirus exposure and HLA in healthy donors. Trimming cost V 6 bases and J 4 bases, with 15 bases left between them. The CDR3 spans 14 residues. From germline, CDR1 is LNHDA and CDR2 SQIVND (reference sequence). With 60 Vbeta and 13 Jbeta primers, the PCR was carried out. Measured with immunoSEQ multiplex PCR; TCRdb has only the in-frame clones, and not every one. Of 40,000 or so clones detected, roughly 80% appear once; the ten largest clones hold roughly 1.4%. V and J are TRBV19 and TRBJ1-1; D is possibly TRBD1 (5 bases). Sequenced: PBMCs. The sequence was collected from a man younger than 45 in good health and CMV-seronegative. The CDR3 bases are TGTGCCAGTAGAAACGGGGGGTTGGGCACTGAAGCTTTCTTT. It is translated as CASRNGGLGTEAFF.